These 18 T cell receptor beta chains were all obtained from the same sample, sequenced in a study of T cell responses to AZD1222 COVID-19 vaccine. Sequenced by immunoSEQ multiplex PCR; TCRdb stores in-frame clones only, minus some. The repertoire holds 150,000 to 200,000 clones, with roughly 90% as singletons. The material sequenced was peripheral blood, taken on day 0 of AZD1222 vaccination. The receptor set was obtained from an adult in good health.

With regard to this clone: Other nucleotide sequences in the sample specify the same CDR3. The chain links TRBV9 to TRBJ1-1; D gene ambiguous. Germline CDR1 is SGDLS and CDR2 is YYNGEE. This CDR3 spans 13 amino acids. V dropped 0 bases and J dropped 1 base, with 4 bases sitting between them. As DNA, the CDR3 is TGTGCCAGCAGCGTAGACGGGAACACTGAAGCTTTCTTT. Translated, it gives CASSVDGNTEAFF.

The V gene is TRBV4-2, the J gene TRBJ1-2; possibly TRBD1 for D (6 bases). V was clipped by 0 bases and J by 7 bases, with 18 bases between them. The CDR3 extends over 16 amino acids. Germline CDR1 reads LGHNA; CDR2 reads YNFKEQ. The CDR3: CASSQEGGRSFGGYTF. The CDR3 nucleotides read TGTGCCAGCAGCCAAGAAGGGGGACGGTCCTTCGGTGGCTACACCTTC.

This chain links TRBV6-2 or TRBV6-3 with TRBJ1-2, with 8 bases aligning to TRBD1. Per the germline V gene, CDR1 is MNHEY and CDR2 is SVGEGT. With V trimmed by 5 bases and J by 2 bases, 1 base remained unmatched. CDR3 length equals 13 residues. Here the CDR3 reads CASSGQGNYGYTF. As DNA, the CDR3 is TGTGCCAGCAGTGGACAGGGAAACTATGGCTACACCTTC.

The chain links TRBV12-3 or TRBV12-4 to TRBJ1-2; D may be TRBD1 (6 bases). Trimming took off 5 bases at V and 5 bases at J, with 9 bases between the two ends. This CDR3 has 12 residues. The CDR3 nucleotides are TGTGCCAGCAGTGAGGGGGGTTATGGCTACACCTTC. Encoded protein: CASSEGGYGYTF.

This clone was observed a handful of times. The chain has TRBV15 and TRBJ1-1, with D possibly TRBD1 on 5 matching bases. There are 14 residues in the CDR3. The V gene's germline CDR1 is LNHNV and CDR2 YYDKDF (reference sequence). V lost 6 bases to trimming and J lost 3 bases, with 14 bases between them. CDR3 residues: CATRGSGGYTEAFF. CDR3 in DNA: TGTGCCACCAGAGGGAGCGGGGGATACACTGAAGCTTTCTTT. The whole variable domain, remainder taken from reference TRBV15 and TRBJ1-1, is DAMVIQNPRYQVTQFGKPVTLSCSQTLNHNVMYWYQQKSSQAPKLLFHYYDKDFNNEADTPDNFQSRRPNTSFCFLDIRSPGLGDTAMYLCATRGSGGYTEAFFGQGTRLTVV.

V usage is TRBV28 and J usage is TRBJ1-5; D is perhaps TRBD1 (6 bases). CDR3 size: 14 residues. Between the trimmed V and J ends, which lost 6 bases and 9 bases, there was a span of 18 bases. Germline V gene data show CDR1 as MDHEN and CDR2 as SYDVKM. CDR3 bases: TGTGCCAGCAGCTCAGGGGTTCGCGAGGGGCCCCAGCATTTT. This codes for CASSSGVREGPQHF.

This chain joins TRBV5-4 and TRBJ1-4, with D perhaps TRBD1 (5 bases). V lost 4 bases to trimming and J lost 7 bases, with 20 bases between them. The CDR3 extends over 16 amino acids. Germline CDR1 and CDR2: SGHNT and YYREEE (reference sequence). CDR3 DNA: TGTGCCAGCAGCGGGGGGTTTGGGTTAAGGAGTGAAAAACTGTTTTTT. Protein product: CASSGGFGLRSEKLFF. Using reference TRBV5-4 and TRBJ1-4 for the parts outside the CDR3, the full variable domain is ETGVTQSPTHLIKTRGQQVTLRCSSQSGHNTVSWYQQALGQGPQFIFQYYREEENGRGNFPPRFSGLQFPNYSSELNVNALELDDSALYLCASSGGFGLRSEKLFFGSGTQLSVL.

CDR3 coding DNA: TGTGCCAGCAGCTTTACAGGGGGTAGCAATCAGCCCCAGCATTTT. This codes for CASSFTGGSNQPQHF. V and J are TRBV28 and TRBJ1-5, with 8 bases identical to TRBD1. This CDR3 is 15 amino acids long. The V segment lost 6 bases and the J segment 0 bases; nucleotides outside the gene matches: 4. CDR1 and CDR2 from the germline V gene are MDHEN and SYDVKM.

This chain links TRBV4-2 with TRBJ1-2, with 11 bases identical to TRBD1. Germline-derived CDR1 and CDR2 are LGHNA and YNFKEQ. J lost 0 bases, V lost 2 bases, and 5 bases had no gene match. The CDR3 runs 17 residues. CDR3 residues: CASSQSGQGATNYGYTF. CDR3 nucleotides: TGTGCCAGCAGCCAAAGCGGACAGGGGGCAACTAACTATGGCTACACCTTC.

In nucleotides, the CDR3 is TGTGCCAGCAGCCCCCGGGAAGGCGGGGAGCTGTTTTTT. This codes for CASSPREGGELFF. This chain connects TRBV3-1 (or the pseudogene TRBV3-2) to TRBJ2-2; a weak D match, TRBD2 (5 bases). The CDR3 runs to 13 residues. Germline CDR1 reads LGHDT; CDR2 reads YNNKEL (reference sequence). Trimming took off 4 bases at V and 7 bases at J, with 10 bases between the two ends.

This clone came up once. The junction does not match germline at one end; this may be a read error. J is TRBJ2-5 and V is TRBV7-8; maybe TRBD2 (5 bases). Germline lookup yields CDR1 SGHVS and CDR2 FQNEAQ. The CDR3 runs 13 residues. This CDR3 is CASSLSAPGSYHF. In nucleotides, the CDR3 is TGTGCCAGCAGCTTATCGGCGCCGGGGTCATATCACTTC.

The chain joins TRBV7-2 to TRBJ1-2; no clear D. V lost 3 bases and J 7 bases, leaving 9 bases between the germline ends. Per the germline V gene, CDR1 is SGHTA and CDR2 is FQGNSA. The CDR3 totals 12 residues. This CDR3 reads CASSFRSSGYTF. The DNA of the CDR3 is TGTGCCAGCAGCTTCCGATCTTCTGGCTACACCTTC.

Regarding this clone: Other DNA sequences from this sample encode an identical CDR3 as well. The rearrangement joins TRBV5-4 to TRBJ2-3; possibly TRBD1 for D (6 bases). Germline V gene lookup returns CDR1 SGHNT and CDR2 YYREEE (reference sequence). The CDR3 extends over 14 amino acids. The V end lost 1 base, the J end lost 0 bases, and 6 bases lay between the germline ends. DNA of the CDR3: TGTGCCAGCAGCTTGCAGGGGAGCACAGATACGCAGTATTTT. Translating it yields CASSLQGSTDTQYF. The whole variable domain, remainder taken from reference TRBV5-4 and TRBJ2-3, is ETGVTQSPTHLIKTRGQQVTLRCSSQSGHNTVSWYQQALGQGPQFIFQYYREEENGRGNFPPRFSGLQFPNYSSELNVNALELDDSALYLCASSLQGSTDTQYFGPGTRLTVL.

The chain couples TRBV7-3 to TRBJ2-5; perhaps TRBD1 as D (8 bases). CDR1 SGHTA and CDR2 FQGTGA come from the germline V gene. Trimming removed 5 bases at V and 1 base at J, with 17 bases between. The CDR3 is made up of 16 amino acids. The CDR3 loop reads CASSPGQGGGQETQYF. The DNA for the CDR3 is TGTGCCAGCAGCCCCGGACAGGGAGGGGGCCAAGAGACCCAGTACTTC. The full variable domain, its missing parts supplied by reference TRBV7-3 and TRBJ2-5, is GAGVSQTPSNKVTEKGKYVELRCDPISGHTALYWYRQSLGQGPEFLIYFQGTGAADDSGLPNDRFFAVRPEGSVSTLKIQRTERGDSAVYLCASSPGQGGGQETQYFGPGTRLLVL.

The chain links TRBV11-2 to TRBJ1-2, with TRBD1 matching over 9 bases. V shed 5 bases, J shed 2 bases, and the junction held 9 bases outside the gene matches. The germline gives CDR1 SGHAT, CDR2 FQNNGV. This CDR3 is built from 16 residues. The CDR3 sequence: CASSPNPGQGNYGYTF. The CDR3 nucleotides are TGTGCCAGCAGCCCAAACCCGGGACAGGGAAACTATGGCTACACCTTC.

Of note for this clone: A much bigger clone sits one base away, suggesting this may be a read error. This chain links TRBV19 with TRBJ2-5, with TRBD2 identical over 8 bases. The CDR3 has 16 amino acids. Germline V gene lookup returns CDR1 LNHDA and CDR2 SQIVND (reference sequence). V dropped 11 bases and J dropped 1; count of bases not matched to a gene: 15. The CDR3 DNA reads TGTGCCCGTCGGCTCCGGGGGCGGGGGGCCCAAGAGACCCAGTACTTC. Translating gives CARRLRGRGAQETQYF.

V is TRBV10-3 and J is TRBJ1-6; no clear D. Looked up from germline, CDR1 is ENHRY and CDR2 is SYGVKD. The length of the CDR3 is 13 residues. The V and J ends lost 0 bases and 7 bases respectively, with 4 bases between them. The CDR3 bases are TGTGCCATCAGTGAGTCAACAAATTCACCCCTCCACTTT. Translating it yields CAISESTNSPLHF.

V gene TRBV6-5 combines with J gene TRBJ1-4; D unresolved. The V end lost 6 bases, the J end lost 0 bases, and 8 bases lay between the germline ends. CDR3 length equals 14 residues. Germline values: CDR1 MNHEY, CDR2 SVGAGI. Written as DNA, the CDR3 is TGTGCCAGCAGCCAACACTCAACTAATGAAAAACTGTTTTTT. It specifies CASSQHSTNEKLFF.